This T cell receptor beta chain was sequenced for a study of control samples from healthy donors and cancer patients. J lost 1 base, V lost 6 bases, and 13 bases had no gene match. This CDR3 comprises 18 residues. Per the germline V gene, CDR1 is MNHEY and CDR2 is SVGEGT. The repertoire was sequenced with immunoSEQ multiplex PCR; TCRdb's copy has only in-frame clones and lacks some. The profile covers roughly 60,000 clones, with approximately 94% appearing a single time and around 3.7% taken by the ten largest. The V call is TRBV6-2 or TRBV6-3, the J call TRBJ2-1, with 9 bases lining up with TRBD2. The clonotype originates from a man under 40 in good health. The specimen was blood. Here the CDR3 reads CASSPTSGGGASYNEQFF. The CDR3 nucleotides are TGTGCCAGCAGCCCTACTAGCGGCGGGGGGGCGTCCTACAATGAGCAGTTCTTC.